This T cell receptor (beta chain) was recorded in a study of regulatory T cells in long-lasting Graves disease. As for the study in general: Those with persistent Graves' disease had received antithyroid drugs for over 5 years with positive TSH receptor antibodies.

Time point of the sample: persistent/refractory GD, antithyroid drugs over 5 years with positive TRAb. PBMC RNA was the source of the TCR library. Staff drew around 8.5 milliliters of peripheral blood into EDTA tubes. This clonotype was found a few times. Building of the TCR beta libraries involved iRepertoire HTBI primers and Arm-PCR of CDR3 regions. TCRdb called the multiplex PCR reads again in MiXCR, with one record for every CDR3 protein. The sample includes 700,000 or so distinct CDR3 sequences, around 30% seen only once; the top ten take around 40%. The V gene's germline CDR1 is DFQATT and CDR2 SNEGSKA (reference sequence). This CDR3 contains 16 residues. The V end lost 4 bases, the J end lost 7 bases, and 20 bases lay between the germline ends.

The V gene is TRBV20-1, the J gene TRBJ1-6, with TRBD1 as a possible D gene (5 bases). Sequenced material: peripheral blood mononuclear cells (PBMCs), taken when the disease was refractory, from a patient treated with antithyroid drugs. The TCR sequence derives from a female donor with Graves disease. CDR3 sequence: CSATHAIGRGNSPLHF. The DNA of the CDR3 is TGCAGTGCTACGCACGCGATTGGACGGGGGAATTCACCCCTCCACTTT.